The 7 T cell receptor beta chains below all came from one sample that was sequenced in a study of cytomegalovirus exposure and HLA in healthy donors. Primers for the PCR totalled 60 Vbeta and 13 Jbeta. Assay used: immunoSEQ multiplex PCR; TCRdb lists only in-frame clones, some missing. The sample records about 120,000 clones, 55% to 65% being singletons. What was sequenced was PBMCs. The receptors stem from a man in his forties or fifties in good health and CMV-seropositive.

This chain connects TRBV2 to TRBJ2-7, with 8 bases fitting TRBD2. The ends lost 8 bases at V and 3 bases at J; junction bases unmatched: 6. The CDR3 runs 13 residues. Germline CDR1 SNHLY, CDR2 FYNNEI. The CDR3 here is CASGVTSGYEQYF. DNA for the CDR3: TGTGCCAGCGGGGTCACTAGCGGCTACGAGCAGTACTTC.

DNA for the CDR3: TGTGCCAGCAGCTTCGCAGGGGGGTATGGGGGCTACACCTTC. It translates to CASSFAGGYGGYTF. This chain uses TRBV7-9 with TRBJ1-2, with TRBD1 matching over 7 bases. The V segment lost 3 bases and the J segment 8 bases; nucleotides outside the gene matches: 9. Per germline, CDR1 SEHNR and CDR2 FQNEAQ (reference sequence). The CDR3 spans 14 residues.

The V call is TRBV28, the J call TRBJ1-1; possible D gene TRBD1, 6 bases. V was shortened by 5 bases and J by 2 bases, with 12 bases between the two germline ends. The V gene's germline CDR1 is MDHEN and CDR2 SYDVKM. The CDR3 runs to 14 residues. The CDR3 DNA follows: TGTGCCAGCAGTATACCCAGGGGTAACACTGAAGCTTTCTTT. This sequence encodes CASSIPRGNTEAFF.

This clone was picked up a small number of times. J is TRBJ2-3 and V is TRBV6-5, with D perhaps matching TRBD1 (5 bases). The ends were cut back, 2 bases at V and 6 bases at J, with 15 bases in the middle. The CDR3 has 15 residues. Germline assignment: CDR1 MNHEY and CDR2 SVGAGI. CDR3 region: CASSYGATPRDTQYF. The CDR3 DNA reads as TGTGCCAGCAGTTACGGGGCTACGCCCCGGGATACGCAGTATTTT.

The chain has TRBV18 and TRBJ2-1, with 7 bases lining up with TRBD1. V trimming: 0 bases; J trimming: 3 bases; junction bases outside the gene matches: 2. Germline V lookup: CDR1 KGHSH, CDR2 LQKENI. This CDR3 has 15 residues. DNA for the CDR3: TGTGCCAGCTCACCACCTGGGACAGTCTACAATGAGCAGTTCTTC. It is translated as CASSPPGTVYNEQFF.

The rearrangement uses TRBV2 and TRBJ1-4; possibly TRBD1 for D (5 bases). Trimming stripped 5 bases from V and 7 bases from J, with 8 bases between. The CDR3 sequence is 12 residues long. The germline V gene has CDR1 SNHLY and CDR2 FYNNEI. The CDR3 here is CASSYTGEKLFF. CDR3 DNA sequence: TGTGCCAGCAGTTACACAGGTGAAAAACTGTTTTTT.

This chain uses TRBV7-9 with TRBJ1-1, with a possible D match to TRBD1 (6 bases). The CDR3 consists of 14 residues. The germline gives CDR1 SEHNR, CDR2 FQNEAQ (reference sequence). Trimming pared 7 bases from V and 1 base from J, leaving 13 bases between. CDR3 nucleotides: TGTGCCAGCACCCAAGGACAGCAGAACACTGAAGCTTTCTTT. Translation: CASTQGQQNTEAFF.